The clone carrying this T cell receptor (beta chain) was counted many times. Unique molecular identifiers tagged the TCRbeta library. TCRdb re-analysed the PCR reads in MiXCR, keeping a single row per CDR3 protein. The profile shows some 530,000 distinct CDR3 sequences, around 12% of them singletons. These data originate in a study of T-cell reconstitution after alpha-beta-depleted transplantation in children. Trimming pared 2 bases from V and 5 bases from J, leaving 7 bases between. This CDR3 is 13 amino acids long. The V gene's germline CDR1 is MNHEY and CDR2 SMNVEV (reference sequence). The sequencing used PBMCs from the stem cell graft donor, collected from the stem cell graft. This sequence joins TRBV27 and TRBJ2-1; the D gene is possibly TRBD2 (5 bases). The TCR comes from a human donor who donated a stem cell graft to a child with combined immunodeficiency. The CDR3 is CASSLIGNNEQFF. The CDR3 DNA reads TGTGCCAGCAGTTTAATCGGGAACAATGAGCAGTTCTTC.